This T cell receptor (beta chain) came from a study of T cell responses to AZD1222 COVID-19 vaccine. About the research overall: The analysis combined second doses at about 4 or about 12 weeks. Study outcomes and limitations: Across the whole spike, CD4 TCRs peaked at regions 160-218 and 743-854.

As concerns this clone: No antigen is known for it.

Trimming left V 5 bases short and J 5 bases short, with 7 bases between. The CDR3 consists of 12 residues. Germline CDR1 is SGHTA and CDR2 is FQGNSA. The repertoire was sequenced with immunoSEQ multiplex PCR; TCRdb's copy has only in-frame clones and lacks some. The sample shows about 110,000 clones, more than 85% of them seen only once. The V and J genes are TRBV7-2 and TRBJ2-1; D unclear. The source material was peripheral blood, sampled on day 0 of AZD1222 vaccination. The TCR sequence derives from an adult in good health. As DNA, the CDR3 is TGTGCCAGCAGCGAACGGGACAATGAGCAGTTCTTC. Protein product: CASSERDNEQFF.